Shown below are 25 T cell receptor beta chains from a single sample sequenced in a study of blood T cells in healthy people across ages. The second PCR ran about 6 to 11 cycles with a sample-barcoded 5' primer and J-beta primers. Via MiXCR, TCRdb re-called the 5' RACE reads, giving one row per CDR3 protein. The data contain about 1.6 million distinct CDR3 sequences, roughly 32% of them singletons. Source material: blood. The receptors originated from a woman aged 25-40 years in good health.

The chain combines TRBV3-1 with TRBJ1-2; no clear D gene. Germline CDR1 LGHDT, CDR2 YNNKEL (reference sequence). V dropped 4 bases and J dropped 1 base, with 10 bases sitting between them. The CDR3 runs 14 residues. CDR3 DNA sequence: TGTGCCAGCAGCCTCCGGGGTTTTAACTATGGCTACACCTTC. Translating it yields CASSLRGFNYGYTF.

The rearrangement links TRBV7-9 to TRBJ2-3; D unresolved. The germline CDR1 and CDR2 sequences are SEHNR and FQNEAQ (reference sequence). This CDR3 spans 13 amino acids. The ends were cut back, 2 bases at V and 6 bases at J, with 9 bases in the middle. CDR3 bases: TGTGCCAGCAGCTTAATTGACTGGGATACGCAGTATTTT. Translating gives CASSLIDWDTQYF.

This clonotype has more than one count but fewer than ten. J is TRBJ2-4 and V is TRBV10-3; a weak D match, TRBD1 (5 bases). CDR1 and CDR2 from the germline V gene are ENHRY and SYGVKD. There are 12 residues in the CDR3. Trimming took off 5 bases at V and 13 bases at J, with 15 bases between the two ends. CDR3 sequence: CAISRSGSEQYF. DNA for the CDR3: TGTGCCATCAGTAGATCAGGGTCGGAGCAGTACTTC.

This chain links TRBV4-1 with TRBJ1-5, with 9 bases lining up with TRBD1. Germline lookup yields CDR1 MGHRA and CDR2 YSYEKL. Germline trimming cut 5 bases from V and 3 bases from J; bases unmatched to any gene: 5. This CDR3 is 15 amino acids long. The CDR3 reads CASSVDRGANQPQHF. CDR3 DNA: TGCGCCAGCAGCGTAGACAGGGGGGCCAATCAGCCCCAGCATTTT.

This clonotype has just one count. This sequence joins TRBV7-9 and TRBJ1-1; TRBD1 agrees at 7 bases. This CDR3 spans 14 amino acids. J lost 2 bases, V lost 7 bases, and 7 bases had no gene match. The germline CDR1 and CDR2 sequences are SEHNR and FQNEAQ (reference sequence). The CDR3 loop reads CASTRGTANTEAFF. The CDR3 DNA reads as TGTGCCAGCACCCGGGGGACAGCCAACACTGAAGCTTTCTTT.

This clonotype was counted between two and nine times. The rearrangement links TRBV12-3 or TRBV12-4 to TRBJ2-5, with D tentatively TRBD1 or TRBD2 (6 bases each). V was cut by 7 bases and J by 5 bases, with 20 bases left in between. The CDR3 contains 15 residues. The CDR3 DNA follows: TGTGCCAGCACCTCTTGGGGGCGGGGTGTGGAGACCCAGTACTTC. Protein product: CASTSWGRGVETQYF.

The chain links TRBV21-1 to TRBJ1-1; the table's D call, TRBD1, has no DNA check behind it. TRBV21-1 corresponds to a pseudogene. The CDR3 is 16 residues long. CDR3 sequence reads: CASRYPTGGRDTEAFF. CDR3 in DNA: TGTGCCAGCAGGTACCCGACAGGGGGACGGGACACTGAAGCTTTCTTT.

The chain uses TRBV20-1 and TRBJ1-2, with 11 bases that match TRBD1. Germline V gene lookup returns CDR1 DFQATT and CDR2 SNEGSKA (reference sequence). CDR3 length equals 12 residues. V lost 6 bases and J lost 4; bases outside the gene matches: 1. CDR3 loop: CSAGTGGYGYTF. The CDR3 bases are TGCAGTGCCGGGACAGGGGGCTATGGCTACACCTTC.

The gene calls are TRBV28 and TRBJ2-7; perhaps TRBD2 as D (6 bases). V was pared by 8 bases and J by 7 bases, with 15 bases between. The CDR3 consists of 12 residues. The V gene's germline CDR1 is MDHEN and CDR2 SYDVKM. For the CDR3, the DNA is TGTGCCAGCGGAGGGGCTACTGCAGAGCAGTACTTC. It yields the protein CASGGATAEQYF.

The chain's CDR3 is CASSLRGRLLGANVLTF. The CDR3 region has the DNA TGTGCCAGCAGTCTCAGGGGGCGCCTCCTGGGGGCCAACGTCCTGACTTTC. The gene calls are TRBV27 and TRBJ2-6; the match to TRBD1 covers 8 bases. Germline trimming cut 5 bases from V and 4 bases from J; bases unmatched to any gene: 10. CDR1 and CDR2 (germline): MNHEY, SMNVEV (reference sequence). The CDR3 totals 17 residues.

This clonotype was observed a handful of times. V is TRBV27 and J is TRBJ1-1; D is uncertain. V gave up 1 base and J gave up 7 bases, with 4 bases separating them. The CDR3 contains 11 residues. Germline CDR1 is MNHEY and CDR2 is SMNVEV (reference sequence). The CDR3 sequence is CASSLYGEAFF. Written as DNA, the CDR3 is TGTGCCAGCAGTTTATATGGTGAAGCTTTCTTT.

CDR3 bases: TGTGCCAGCAGGTATAAGTACGAGCAGTACTTC. Translated, it gives CASRYKYEQYF. The genes are TRBV28 and TRBJ2-7, with D unclear. Trimming pared 6 bases from V and 4 bases from J, leaving 7 bases between. CDR1 and CDR2 from the germline V gene are MDHEN and SYDVKM. This CDR3 has 11 amino acids.

CDR3 in amino acids: CASSRESANYGYTF. The CDR3 DNA follows: TGTGCCAGCTCACGAGAGTCAGCTAACTATGGCTACACCTTC. The J gene is TRBJ1-2, the V gene TRBV18; D gene uncertain. The CDR3 runs to 14 residues. CDR1 KGHSH and CDR2 LQKENI come from the germline V gene. Trimming removed 4 bases at V and 0 bases at J, with 9 bases between.

The CDR3 protein is CASSLTGGKNIQYF. Here the CDR3 DNA reads TGTGCCAGCAGTTTAACAGGGGGCAAAAACATTCAGTACTTC. The J gene is TRBJ2-4, the V gene TRBV27; 8 positions match TRBD1. With V trimmed by 2 bases and J by 3 bases, 0 bases remained unmatched. CDR3 size: 14 residues. Per the germline V gene, CDR1 is MNHEY and CDR2 is SMNVEV (reference sequence).

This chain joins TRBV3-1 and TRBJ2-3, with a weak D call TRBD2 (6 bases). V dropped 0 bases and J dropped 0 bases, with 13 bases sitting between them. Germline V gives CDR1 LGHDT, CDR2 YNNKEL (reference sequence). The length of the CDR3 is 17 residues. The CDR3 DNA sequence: TGTGCCAGCAGCCAAGAATGGGGGGTAGCTAGCACAGATACGCAGTATTTT. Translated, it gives CASSQEWGVASTDTQYF.

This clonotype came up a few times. This chain's CDR3 is CASSSRTGQSDQPQHF. The CDR3 DNA reads as TGTGCCAGCAGCTCCAGGACAGGGCAGTCGGATCAGCCCCAGCATTTT. The chain carries TRBV7-2 and TRBJ1-5, with 8 bases matching TRBD1. V shed 4 bases and J 5 bases; nucleotides not matched to a gene: 10. Germline CDR1 is SGHTA and CDR2 is FQGNSA. The CDR3 loop spans 16 amino acids. The full variable domain, in which reference TRBV7-2 and TRBJ1-5 provide the parts outside the CDR3, is GAGVSQSPSNKVTEKGKDVELRCDPISGHTALYWYRQSLGQGLEFLIYFQGNSAPDKSGLPSDRFSAERTGGSVSTLTIQRTQQEDSAVYLCASSSRTGQSDQPQHFGDGTRLSIL.

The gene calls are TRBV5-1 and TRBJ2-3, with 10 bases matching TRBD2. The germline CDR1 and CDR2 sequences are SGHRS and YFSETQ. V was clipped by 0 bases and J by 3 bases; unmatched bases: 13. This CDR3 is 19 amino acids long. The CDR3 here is CASSLGGRVSGGPTDTQYF. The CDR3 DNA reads TGCGCCAGCAGCTTGGGAGGCAGGGTTAGCGGGGGGCCTACAGATACGCAGTATTTT.

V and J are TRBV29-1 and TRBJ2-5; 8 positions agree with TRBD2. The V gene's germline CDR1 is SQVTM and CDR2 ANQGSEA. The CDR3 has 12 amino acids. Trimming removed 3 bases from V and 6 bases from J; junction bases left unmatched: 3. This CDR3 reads CSVESGGQTQYF. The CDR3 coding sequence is TGCAGCGTTGAGAGCGGGGGTCAGACCCAGTACTTC.

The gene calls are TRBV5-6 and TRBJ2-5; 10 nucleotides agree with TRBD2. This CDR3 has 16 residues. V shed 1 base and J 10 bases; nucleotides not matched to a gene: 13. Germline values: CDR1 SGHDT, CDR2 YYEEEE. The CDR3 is CASSLRGLAGAPVQYF. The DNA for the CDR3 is TGTGCCAGCAGCTTGAGGGGGCTAGCGGGGGCACCAGTCCAGTACTTC.

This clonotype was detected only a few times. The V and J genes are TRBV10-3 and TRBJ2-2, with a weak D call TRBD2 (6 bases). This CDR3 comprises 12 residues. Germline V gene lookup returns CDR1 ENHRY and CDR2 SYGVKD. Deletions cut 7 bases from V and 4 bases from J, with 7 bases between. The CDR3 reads CAINGGTGELFF. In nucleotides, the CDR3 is TGTGCCATCAACGGGGGCACCGGGGAGCTGTTTTTT.

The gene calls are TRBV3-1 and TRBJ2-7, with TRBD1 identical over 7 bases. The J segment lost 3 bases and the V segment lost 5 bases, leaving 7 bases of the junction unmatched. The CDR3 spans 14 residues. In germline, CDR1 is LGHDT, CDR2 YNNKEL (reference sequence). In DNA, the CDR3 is TGTGCCAGCAGCGCGCCACAGGGGTTCTACGAGCAGTACTTC. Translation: CASSAPQGFYEQYF.

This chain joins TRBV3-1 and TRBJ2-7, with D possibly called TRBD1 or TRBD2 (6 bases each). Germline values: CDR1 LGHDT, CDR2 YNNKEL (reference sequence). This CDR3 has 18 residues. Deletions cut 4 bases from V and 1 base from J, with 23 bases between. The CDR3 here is CASSLGGSKTYPSYEQYF. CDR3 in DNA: TGTGCCAGCAGCCTGGGGGGCTCTAAAACTTACCCTTCCTACGAGCAGTACTTC.

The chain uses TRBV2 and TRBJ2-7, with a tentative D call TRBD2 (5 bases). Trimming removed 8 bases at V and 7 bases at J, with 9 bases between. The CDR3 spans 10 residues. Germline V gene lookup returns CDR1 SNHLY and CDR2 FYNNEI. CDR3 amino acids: CASGRLEQYF. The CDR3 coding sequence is TGTGCCAGCGGGAGACTGGAGCAGTACTTC.

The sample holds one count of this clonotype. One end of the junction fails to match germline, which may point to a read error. The CDR3 reads CAGSSRPQGVSSYNSPLHF. CDR3 DNA: TGTGCCGGCAGTTCCCGTCCTCAAGGGGTGAGCTCCTATAATTCACCCCTCCACTTT. The gene calls are TRBV27 and TRBJ1-6, with a tentative D call TRBD1 (5 bases). Germline loops: CDR1 MNHEY, CDR2 SMNVEV (reference sequence). This CDR3 is built from 19 residues.

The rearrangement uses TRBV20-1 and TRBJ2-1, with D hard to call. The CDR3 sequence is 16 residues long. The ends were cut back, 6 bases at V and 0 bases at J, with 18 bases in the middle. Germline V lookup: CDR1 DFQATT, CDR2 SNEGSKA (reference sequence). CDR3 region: CSAQTTERSSYNEQFF. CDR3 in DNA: TGCAGTGCCCAAACCACGGAGAGAAGCTCCTACAATGAGCAGTTCTTC.